The rows below give T cell receptor beta chains drawn from one sample of a study of T-cell memory formation after mild COVID-19. Each CDR3 protein is one row after TCRdb ran MiXCR on the 5' RACE reads. The sample has 450,000 or so distinct CDR3 sequences, 20% seen once. The sequencing sample was made of PBMCs or a T cell subset sorted from them (not recorded which). These receptors were obtained from an adult woman who had mild COVID-19 (a few samples of this study predate the infection). Cell type and time point are not known. CDR3s include the opening cysteine and the closing phenylalanine or tryptophan. A D gene is named only where the DNA matches it firmly. Clone size is not always given. Where it is, it says once, few, many or a class for expanded clones.

- TRBJ1-1 TRBV6-2/TRBV6-3 12 - CASSTTGLEAFF TGTGCCAGCAGTACGACAGGCCTTGAAGCTTTCTTT
- TRBJ2-7 TRBV7-2 17 - CASSLVTGLGAVYEQYF TGTGCCAGCAGCTTAGTAACGGGGCTCGGGGCGGTCTACGAGCAGTACTTC
few TRBJ2-1 TRBV5-1 17 TRBD2 CASSSAGAGASYNEQFF TGCGCCAGCAGCTCGGCCGGGGCGGGAGCGTCCTACAATGAGCAGTTCTTC
few TRBJ2-1 TRBV2 14 - CASRKTNSYNEQFF TGTGCCAGCAGAAAGACAAACTCCTACAATGAGCAGTTCTTC
- TRBJ2-7 TRBV6-2/TRBV6-3 14 TRBD2 CASIRTSGTYEQYF TGTGCCAGCATTAGGACTAGCGGGACCTACGAGCAGTACTTC
- TRBJ2-1 TRBV7-2 15 TRBD1 CASGRGGESYNEQFF TGTGCCAGCGGCAGAGGGGGCGAGTCCTACAATGAGCAGTTCTTC
few TRBJ2-7 TRBV5-5 15 - CASSLGHWSTYEQYF TGTGCCAGCAGCTTGGGGCATTGGTCAACCTACGAGCAGTACTTC
- TRBJ2-3 TRBV2 17 TRBD2 CASSELGLAGFGDTQYF TGTGCCAGCAGTGAATTAGGACTAGCGGGATTCGGAGATACGCAGTATTTT
- TRBJ2-2 TRBV5-1 16 - CASSPQWESNTGELFF TGCGCCAGCAGCCCCCAATGGGAGTCGAACACCGGGGAGCTGTTTTTT
- TRBJ1-6 TRBV9 14 TRBD1 CASSVTGNNSPLHF TGTGCCAGCAGCGTGACAGGGAATAATTCACCCCTCCACTTT
- TRBJ1-2 TRBV7-8 15 - CASSFLLWGAYGYTF TGTGCCAGCAGCTTTCTATTGTGGGGGGCGTATGGCTACACCTTC
- TRBJ2-1 TRBV6-2/TRBV6-3 16 TRBD2 CASSYPLAPEGNEQFF TGTGCCAGCAGTTACCCACTAGCGCCGGAGGGCAATGAGCAGTTCTTC
few TRBJ1-1 TRBV10-3 13 TRBD1 CAISSGQGAEAFF TGTGCCATCAGTTCGGGACAGGGCGCTGAAGCTTTCTTT
- TRBJ2-7 TRBV9 15 - CASSVGAGGTYEQYF TGTGCCAGCAGCGTAGGGGCAGGGGGGACCTACGAGCAGTACTTC
few TRBJ2-2 TRBV3-1 15 - CASSPYPGNTGELFF TGTGCCAGCAGCCCCTACCCCGGGAACACCGGGGAGCTGTTTTTT
- TRBJ1-5 TRBV2 15 - CASSLQGVGNQPQHF TGTGCCAGCAGCCTACAGGGTGTCGGCAATCAGCCCCAGCATTTT
few TRBJ1-1 TRBV19 13 - CASTAGWNTEAFF TGTGCCAGTACCGCGGGCTGGAACACTGAAGCTTTCTTT
many TRBJ1-1 TRBV25-1 12 TRBD1 CASSTNRGKAFF TGTGCCAGCAGTACCAACAGGGGAAAAGCTTTCTTT
- TRBJ2-5 TRBV20-1 13 TRBD1 CSALDRDQETQYF TGCAGTGCTCTGGACAGGGACCAAGAGACCCAGTACTTC
- TRBJ2-7 TRBV20-1 14 TRBD2 CSARELAASYEQYF TGCAGTGCTAGAGAACTAGCGGCCTCCTACGAGCAGTACTTC
few TRBJ2-3 TRBV29-1 14 TRBD2 CSTAQAGVTDTQYF TGCAGCACTGCCCAAGCGGGAGTGACAGATACGCAGTATTTT
- TRBJ2-5 TRBV7-6 15 TRBD2 CASSRVPGLAETQYF TGTGCCAGCAGCCGAGTCCCGGGACTAGCAGAGACCCAGTACTTC